The 5 T cell receptor beta chains in this list originate from one sample, sequenced in a study of T cells expressing NK-cell markers. After re-calling the 5' RACE reads, TCRdb lists one entry per CDR3 protein, DNA absent. The sample has about 550,000 distinct CDR3 sequences; the top ten hold less than 4.5%. The sample consisted of blood T cells: a sorted CD56 or NKG2C T cell subset, CD4+ or CD8+ T cells, or bulk PBMC T cells (not recorded which). The receptors shown here come from a man between 18 and 29 years old in good health.

The rearrangement joins TRBV2 to TRBJ1-5. The CDR3 sequence is 13 residues long. Germline CDR1 SNHLY, CDR2 FYNNEI. This CDR3 reads CASGTVSNQPQHF.

The chain joins TRBV5-1 to TRBJ2-3; TCRdb selects TRBD1, and the lack of DNA leaves this call unchecked. The germline V gene has CDR1 SGHRS and CDR2 YFSETQ. The CDR3 sequence is 14 residues long. This chain's CDR3 is CATSQGASTDTQYF. The full variable domain, completed using reference TRBV5-1 and TRBJ2-3, is KAGVTQTPRYLIKTRGQQVTLSCSPISGHRSVSWYQQTPGQGLQFLFEYFSETQRNKGNFPGRFSGRQFSNSRSEMNVSTLELGDSALYLCATSQGASTDTQYFGPGTRLTVL.

The rearrangement links TRBV7-2 to TRBJ2-1; no DNA is available, so the TRBD2 call from TCRdb remains unchecked. The germline V gene encodes CDR1 SGHTA and CDR2 FQGNSA. The CDR3 is 15 amino acids. The CDR3 here is CASSWDRAGVNEQFF.

The V call is TRBV10-3, the J call TRBJ1-3. CDR1 is ENHRY, CDR2 SYGVKD, per germline. The CDR3 runs to 14 residues. This CDR3 is CAISDPPSGNTIYF.

The chain carries TRBV6-1 and TRBJ2-1; TCRdb reports TRBD2, a call that lacks DNA to check it against. CDR1 and CDR2 from the germline V gene are MNHNS and SASEGT. The CDR3 spans 14 residues. CDR3 sequence reads: CATILAGAYNEQFF.